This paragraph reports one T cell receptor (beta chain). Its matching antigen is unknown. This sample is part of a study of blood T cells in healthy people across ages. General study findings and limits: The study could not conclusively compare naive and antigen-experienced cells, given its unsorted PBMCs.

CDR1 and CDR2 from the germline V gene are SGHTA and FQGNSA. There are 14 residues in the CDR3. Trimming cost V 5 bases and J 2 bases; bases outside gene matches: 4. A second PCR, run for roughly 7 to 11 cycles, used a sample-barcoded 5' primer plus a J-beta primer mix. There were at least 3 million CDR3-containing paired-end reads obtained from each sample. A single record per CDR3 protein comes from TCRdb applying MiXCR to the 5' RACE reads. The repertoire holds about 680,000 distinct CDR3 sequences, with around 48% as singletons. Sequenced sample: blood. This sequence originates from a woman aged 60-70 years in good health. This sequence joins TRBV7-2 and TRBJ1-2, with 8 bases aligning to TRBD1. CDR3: CASSLWTGNYGYTF. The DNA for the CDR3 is TGTGCCAGCAGCCTGTGGACAGGGAACTATGGCTACACCTTC.